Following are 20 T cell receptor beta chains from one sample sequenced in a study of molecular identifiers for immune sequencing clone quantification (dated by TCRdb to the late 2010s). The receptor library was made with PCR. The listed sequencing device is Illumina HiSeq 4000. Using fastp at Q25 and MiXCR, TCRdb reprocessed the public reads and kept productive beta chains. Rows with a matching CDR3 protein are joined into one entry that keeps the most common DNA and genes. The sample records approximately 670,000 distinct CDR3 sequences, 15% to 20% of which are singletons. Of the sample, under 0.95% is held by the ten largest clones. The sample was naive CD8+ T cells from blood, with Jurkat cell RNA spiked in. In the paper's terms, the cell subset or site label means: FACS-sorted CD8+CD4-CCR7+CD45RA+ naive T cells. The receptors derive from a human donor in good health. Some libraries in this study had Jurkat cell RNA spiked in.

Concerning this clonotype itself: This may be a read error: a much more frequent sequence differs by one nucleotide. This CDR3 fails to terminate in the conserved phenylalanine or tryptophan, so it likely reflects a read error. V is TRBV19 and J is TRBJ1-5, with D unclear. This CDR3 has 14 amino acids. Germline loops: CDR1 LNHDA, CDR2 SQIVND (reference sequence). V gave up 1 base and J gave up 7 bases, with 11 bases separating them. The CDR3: CASSIGGMGQPQHL. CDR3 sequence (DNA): TGTGCCAGTAGTATAGGGGGAATGGGCCAGCCCCAGCATCTT.

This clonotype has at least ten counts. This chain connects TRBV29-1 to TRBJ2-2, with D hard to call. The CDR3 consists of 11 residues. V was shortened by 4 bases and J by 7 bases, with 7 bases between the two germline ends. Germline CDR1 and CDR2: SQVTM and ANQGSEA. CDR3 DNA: TGCAGCGTTGTGTCAGGCGGGGAGCTGTTTTTT. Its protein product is CSVVSGGELFF.

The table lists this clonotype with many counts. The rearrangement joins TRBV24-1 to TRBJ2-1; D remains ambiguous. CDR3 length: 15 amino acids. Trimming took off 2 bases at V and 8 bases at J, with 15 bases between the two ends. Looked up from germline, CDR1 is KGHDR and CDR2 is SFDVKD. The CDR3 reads CATSDSVAIGDEQFF. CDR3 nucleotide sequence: TGTGCCACCAGTGATTCGGTGGCTATTGGGGATGAGCAGTTCTTC.

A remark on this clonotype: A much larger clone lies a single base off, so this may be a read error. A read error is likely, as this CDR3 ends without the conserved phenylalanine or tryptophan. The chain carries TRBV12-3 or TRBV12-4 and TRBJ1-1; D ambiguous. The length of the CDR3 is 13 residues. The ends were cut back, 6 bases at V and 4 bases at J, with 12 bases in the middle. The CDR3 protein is CASSFSISTEAFL. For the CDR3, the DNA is TGTGCCAGCAGCTTCTCAATTAGCACTGAAGCTTTCTTG.

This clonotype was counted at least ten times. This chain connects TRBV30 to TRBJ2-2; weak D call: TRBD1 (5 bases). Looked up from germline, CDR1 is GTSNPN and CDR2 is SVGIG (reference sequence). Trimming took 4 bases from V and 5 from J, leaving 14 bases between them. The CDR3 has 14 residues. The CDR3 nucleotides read TGTGCCTGGAATACTCTACAGGAGACCGGGGAGCTGTTTTTT. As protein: CAWNTLQETGELFF.

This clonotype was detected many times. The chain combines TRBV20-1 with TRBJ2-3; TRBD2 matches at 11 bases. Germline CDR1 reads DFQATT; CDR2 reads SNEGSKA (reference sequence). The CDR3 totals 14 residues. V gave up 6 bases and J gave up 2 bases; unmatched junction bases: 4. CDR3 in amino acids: CSARLAGPTDTQYF. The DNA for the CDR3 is TGCAGTGCCCGACTAGCGGGACCCACAGATACGCAGTATTTT.

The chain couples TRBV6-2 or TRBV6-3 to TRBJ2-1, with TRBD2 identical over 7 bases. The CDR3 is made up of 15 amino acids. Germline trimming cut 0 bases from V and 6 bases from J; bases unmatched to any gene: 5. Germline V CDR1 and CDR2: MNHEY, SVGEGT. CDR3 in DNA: TGTGCCAGCAGTTACTCGGGAGGGCTAAGCAATGAGCAGTTCTTC. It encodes CASSYSGGLSNEQFF.

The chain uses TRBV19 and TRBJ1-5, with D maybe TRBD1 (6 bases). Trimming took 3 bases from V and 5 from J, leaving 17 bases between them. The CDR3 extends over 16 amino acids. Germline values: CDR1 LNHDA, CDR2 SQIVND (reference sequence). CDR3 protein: CASSITGNRVDQPQHF. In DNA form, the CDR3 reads TGTGCCAGTAGTATCACAGGGAATCGAGTGGATCAGCCCCAGCATTTT. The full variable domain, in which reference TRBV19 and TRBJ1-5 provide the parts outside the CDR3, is DGGITQSPKYLFRKEGQNVTLSCEQNLNHDAMYWYRQDPGQGLRLIYYSQIVNDFQKGDIAEGYSVSREKKESFPLTVTSAQKNPTAFYLCASSITGNRVDQPQHFGDGTRLSIL.

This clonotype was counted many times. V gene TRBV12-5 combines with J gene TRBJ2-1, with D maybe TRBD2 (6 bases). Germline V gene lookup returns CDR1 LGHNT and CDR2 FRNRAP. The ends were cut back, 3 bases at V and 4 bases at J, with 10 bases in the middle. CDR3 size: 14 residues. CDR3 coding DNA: TGTGCTAGTGGTTTTAGCGGAATATACAATGAGCAGTTCTTC. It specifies CASGFSGIYNEQFF.

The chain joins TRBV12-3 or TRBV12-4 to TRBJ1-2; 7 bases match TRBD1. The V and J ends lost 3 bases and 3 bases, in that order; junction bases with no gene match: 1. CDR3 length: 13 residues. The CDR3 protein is CASSFGTDYGYTF. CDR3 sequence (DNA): TGTGCCAGCAGTTTTGGGACAGACTATGGCTACACCTTC.

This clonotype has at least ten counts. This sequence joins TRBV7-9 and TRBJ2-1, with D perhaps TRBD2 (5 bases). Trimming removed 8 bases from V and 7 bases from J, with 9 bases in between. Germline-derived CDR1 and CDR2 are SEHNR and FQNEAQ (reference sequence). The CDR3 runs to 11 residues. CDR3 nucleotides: TGTGCCAGCGAACTAGGTAATGAGCAGTTCTTC. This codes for CASELGNEQFF.

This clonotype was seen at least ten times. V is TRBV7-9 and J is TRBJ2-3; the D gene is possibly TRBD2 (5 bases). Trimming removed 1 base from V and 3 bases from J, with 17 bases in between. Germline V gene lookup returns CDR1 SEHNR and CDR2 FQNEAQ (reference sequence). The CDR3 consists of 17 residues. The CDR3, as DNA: TGTGCCAGCAGCTTAGGGGTTAGAGGACGGAGGACAGATACGCAGTATTTT. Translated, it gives CASSLGVRGRRTDTQYF.

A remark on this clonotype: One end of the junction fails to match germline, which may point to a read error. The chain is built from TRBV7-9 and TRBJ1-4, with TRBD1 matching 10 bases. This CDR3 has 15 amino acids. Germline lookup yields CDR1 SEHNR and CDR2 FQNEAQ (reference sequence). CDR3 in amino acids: CASSPSGQGNEKLFF. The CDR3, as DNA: TGTGCCAGCAGCCCCTCGGGACAGGGGAATGAAAAACTGTTCTTT.

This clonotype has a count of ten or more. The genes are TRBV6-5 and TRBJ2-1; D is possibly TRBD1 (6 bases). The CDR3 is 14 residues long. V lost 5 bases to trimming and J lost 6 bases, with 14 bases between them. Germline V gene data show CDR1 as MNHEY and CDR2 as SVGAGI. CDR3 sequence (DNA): TGTGCCAGCAGTACCGGGACATTGGGCAATGAGCAGTTCTTC. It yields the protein CASSTGTLGNEQFF.

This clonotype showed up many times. CDR3 sequence (DNA): TGCAGTGCTAGATCTACCCTAGCGGGGTTGAATTCGGCAGATACGCAGTATTTT. It codes for CSARSTLAGLNSADTQYF. The chain links TRBV20-1 to TRBJ2-3; 9 nucleotides align to TRBD2. Germline V gene lookup returns CDR1 DFQATT and CDR2 SNEGSKA (reference sequence). The CDR3 totals 18 residues. J gave up 4 bases and V 2 bases, and 16 bases lay outside the gene matches.

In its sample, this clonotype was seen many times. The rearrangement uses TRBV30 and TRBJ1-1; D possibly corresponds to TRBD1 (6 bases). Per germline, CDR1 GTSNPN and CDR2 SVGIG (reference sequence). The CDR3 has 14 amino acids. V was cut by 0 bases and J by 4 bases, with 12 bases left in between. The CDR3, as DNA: TGTGCCTGGAGTGTACTGTCAGGGGTCACTGAAGCTTTCTTT. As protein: CAWSVLSGVTEAFF. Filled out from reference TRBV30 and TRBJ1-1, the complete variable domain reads SQTIHQWPATLVQPVGSPLSLECTVEGTSNPNLYWYRQAAGRGLQLLFYSVGIGQISSEVPQNLSASRPQDRQFILSSKKLLLSDSGFYLCAWSVLSGVTEAFFGQGTRLTVV.

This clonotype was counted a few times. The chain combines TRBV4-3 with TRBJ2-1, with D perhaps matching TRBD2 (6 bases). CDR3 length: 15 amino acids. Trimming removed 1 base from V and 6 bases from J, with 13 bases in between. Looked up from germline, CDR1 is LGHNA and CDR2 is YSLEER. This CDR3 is CASSQATMTSNEQFF. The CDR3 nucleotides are TGCGCCAGCAGCCAAGCCACGATGACTAGCAATGAGCAGTTCTTC.

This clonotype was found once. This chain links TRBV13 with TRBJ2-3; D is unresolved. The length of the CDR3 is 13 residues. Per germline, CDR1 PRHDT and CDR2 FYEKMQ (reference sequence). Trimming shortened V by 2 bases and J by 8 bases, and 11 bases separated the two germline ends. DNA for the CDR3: TGTGCCAGCAGCTTAAGTTTGGCAGGTACGCAGTATTTT. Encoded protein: CASSLSLAGTQYF.

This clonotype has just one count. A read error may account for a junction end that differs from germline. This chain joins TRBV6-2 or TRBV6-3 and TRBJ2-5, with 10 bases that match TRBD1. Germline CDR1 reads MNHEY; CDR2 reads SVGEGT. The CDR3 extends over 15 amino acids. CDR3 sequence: CASSRDRGWAETQCF. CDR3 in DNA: TGTGCCAGCAGTCGGGACAGGGGCTGGGCAGAGACCCAGTGCTTC.

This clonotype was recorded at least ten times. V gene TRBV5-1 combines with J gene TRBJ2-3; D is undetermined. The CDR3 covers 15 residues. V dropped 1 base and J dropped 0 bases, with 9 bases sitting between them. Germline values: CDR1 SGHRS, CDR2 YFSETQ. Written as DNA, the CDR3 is TGCGCCAGCAGCTTGATTGCAGCTAGCACAGATACGCAGTATTTT. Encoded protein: CASSLIAASTDTQYF.